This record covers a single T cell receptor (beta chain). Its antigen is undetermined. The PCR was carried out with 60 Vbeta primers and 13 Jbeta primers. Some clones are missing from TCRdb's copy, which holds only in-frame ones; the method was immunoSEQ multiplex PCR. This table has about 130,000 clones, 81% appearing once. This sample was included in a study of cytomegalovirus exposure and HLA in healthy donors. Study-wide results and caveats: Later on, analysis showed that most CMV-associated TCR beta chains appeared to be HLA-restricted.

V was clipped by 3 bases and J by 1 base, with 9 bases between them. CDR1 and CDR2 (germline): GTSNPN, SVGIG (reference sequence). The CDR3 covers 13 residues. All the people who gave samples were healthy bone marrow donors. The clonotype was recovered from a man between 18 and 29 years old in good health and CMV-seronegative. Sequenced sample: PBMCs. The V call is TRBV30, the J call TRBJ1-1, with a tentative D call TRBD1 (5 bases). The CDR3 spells CAWSPTENTEAFF. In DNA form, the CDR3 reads TGTGCCTGGAGCCCGACAGAGAACACTGAAGCTTTCTTT.